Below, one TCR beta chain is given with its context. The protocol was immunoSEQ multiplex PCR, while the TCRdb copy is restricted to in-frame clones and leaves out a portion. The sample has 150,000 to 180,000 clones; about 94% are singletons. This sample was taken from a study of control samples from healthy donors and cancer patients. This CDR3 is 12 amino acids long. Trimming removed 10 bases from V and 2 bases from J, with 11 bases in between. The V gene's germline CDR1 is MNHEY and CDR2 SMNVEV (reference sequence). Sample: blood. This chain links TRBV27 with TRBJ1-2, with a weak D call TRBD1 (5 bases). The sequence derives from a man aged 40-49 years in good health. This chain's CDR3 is CATTGDNYGYTF. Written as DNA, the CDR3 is TGTGCCACCACAGGAGACAACTATGGCTACACCTTC.